Below are 28 T cell receptor beta chains sequenced from a single sample in a study of CD8 T cells in acute hepatitis C reinfection. Specified time point: acute HCV infection, within 168 days of estimated infection date. Sequencing of hepatitis C virus-specific cells was done ex vivo rather than after in vitro expansion. Whole-study results and caveats: TRBV04 and TRBV06 were preferentially used in all groups, not explained by naive pool overrepresentation.

Sequenced by immunoSEQ multiplex PCR; TCRdb stores in-frame clones only, minus some. The table lists approximately 4,200 clones, roughly 40% of them singletons, with roughly 9.4% in the top ten. This sample comprised HCV NS3-1073 tetramer-sorted CD8+ T cells from PBMCs, obtained during acute infection. These receptors came from a man aged 25 to 45 with chronic hepatitis C.

This clone was found a few times. The rearrangement links TRBV4-2 to TRBJ1-2, with D unclear. CDR1 is LGHNA, CDR2 YNFKEQ, per germline. The CDR3 is 12 amino acids. Trimming left V 1 base short and J 8 bases short, with 8 bases between. The CDR3 sequence: CASSQVVDGYTF. CDR3 nucleotides: TGTGCCAGCAGCCAAGTGGTGGACGGCTACACCTTC.

This clone is large (0.1 to 1%) in the sample. The DNA of the CDR3 is TGTGCCGAAGGTCCGGGGAAGCTCAAGGAGACCCAGTACTTC. This sequence encodes CAEGPGKLKETQYF. The chain couples TRBV6-4 to TRBJ2-5, with TRBD2 as a possible D gene (5 bases). There are 14 residues in the CDR3. Germline CDR1 MRHNA, CDR2 SNTAGT. The ends were cut back, 11 bases at V and 5 bases at J, with 21 bases in the middle.

V and J are TRBV14 and TRBJ2-7, with TRBD2 matching over 10 bases. The junction had 9 bases not matched to a gene; V was cut back by 0 bases and J by 4 bases. In germline, CDR1 is SGHDN, CDR2 FVKESK. This CDR3 contains 17 residues. CDR3 DNA: TGTGCCAGCAGCCAAGATAGGGGACTAGCGTTACGTTACGAGCAGTACTTC. This sequence encodes CASSQDRGLALRYEQYF.

In this sample, this clone is medium-sized (0.01 to 0.1%). The CDR3 region is CASSPLGENTEAFF. Here the CDR3 DNA reads TGTGCCAGCAGCCCGTTAGGGGAAAACACTGAAGCTTTCTTT. The chain joins TRBV4-2 to TRBJ1-1, with a weak D call TRBD1 (5 bases). The CDR3 sequence is 14 residues long. The V end lost 4 bases, the J end lost 2 bases, and 11 bases lay between the germline ends. Germline V lookup: CDR1 LGHNA, CDR2 YNFKEQ.

This chain connects TRBV6-1 to TRBJ2-7; 9 nucleotides align to TRBD2. Germline CDR1 is MNHNS and CDR2 is SASEGT. There are 14 residues in the CDR3. The V gene end was trimmed by 4 bases and the J gene end by 2 bases; junction bases not matched to a gene: 3. The CDR3 reads CASSVLAGPYEQYF. CDR3 nucleotide sequence: TGTGCCAGCAGTGTGCTAGCGGGACCCTACGAGCAGTACTTC.

This clone ranks as medium-sized. V and J are TRBV4-2 and TRBJ1-1; the match to TRBD1 covers 8 bases. There are 17 residues in the CDR3. Germline V gives CDR1 LGHNA, CDR2 YNFKEQ. Trimming at V came to 0 bases and at J to 6 bases, leaving 12 bases not matched to a gene. The chain's CDR3 is CASSQDYLSGTGSEAFF. DNA for the CDR3: TGTGCCAGCAGCCAAGATTATCTTTCCGGGACAGGTTCTGAAGCTTTCTTT.

This clone was counted a few times. The chain links TRBV4-3 to TRBJ2-1; D uncertain. Germline assignment: CDR1 LGHNA and CDR2 YSLEER. V was clipped by 4 bases and J by 6 bases, with 16 bases between them. CDR3 length equals 15 residues. The CDR3 DNA is TGCGCCAGCAGCCCGGACGCATCGCCCATCAATGAGCAGTTCTTC. As protein: CASSPDASPINEQFF.

Points on this clone: This may be a read error: a much more frequent sequence differs by one nucleotide. The sample carries other DNA sequences with the same CDR3. The chain recombines TRBV2 with TRBJ2-5; 7 nucleotides line up with TRBD2. The CDR3 totals 14 residues. The J segment lost 0 bases and the V segment lost 5 bases, leaving 3 bases of the junction unmatched. Germline V gene data show CDR1 as SNHLY and CDR2 as FYNNEI. The CDR3 reads CASSLLADQETQYF. The CDR3 DNA is TGTGCCAGCAGTCTTCTAGCGGACCAAGAGACCCAGTACTTC.

This clone showed up just a few times. V is TRBV6-5 and J is TRBJ2-7, with a tentative D call TRBD1 (6 bases). This CDR3 has 15 residues. V was shortened by 2 bases and J by 4 bases, with 15 bases between the two germline ends. Germline V CDR1 and CDR2: MNHEY, SVGAGI. CDR3 bases: TGTGCCAGCAGTTACGGGATATCAGGGGAGTACGAGCAGTACTTC. It codes for CASSYGISGEYEQYF.

This clone was recorded once. The rearrangement joins TRBV6-1 to TRBJ1-3; D is possibly TRBD1 (5 bases). CDR3 size: 13 residues. Germline CDR1 and CDR2: MNHNS and SASEGT. Between the trimmed V and J ends, which lost 7 bases and 7 bases, there was a span of 14 bases. The CDR3 region has the DNA TGTGCCAGCATACAGGCGGGGGAGAACACCATATATTTT. Protein product: CASIQAGENTIYF.

In this sample, this clone is medium-sized. J is TRBJ1-2 and V is TRBV19, with D possibly being TRBD1 (5 bases). Trimming stripped 7 bases from V and 6 bases from J, with 21 bases between. The germline V gene encodes CDR1 LNHDA and CDR2 SQIVND (reference sequence). CDR3 length equals 15 residues. The CDR3 spells CASTPYVQGLDGYTF. The CDR3 DNA sequence: TGTGCCAGTACCCCATATGTCCAGGGTCTGGATGGCTACACCTTC.

The gene calls are TRBV4-3 and TRBJ2-7; 11 nucleotides line up with TRBD2. V gave up 0 bases and J gave up 6 bases; unmatched junction bases: 4. CDR1 is LGHNA, CDR2 YSLEER, per germline. The CDR3 is 15 residues long. The CDR3 region is CASSQELAGGLEQYF. DNA for the CDR3: TGCGCCAGCAGCCAAGAGTTAGCGGGGGGGCTCGAGCAGTACTTC.

By frequency in the sample, this clone is medium-sized. This sequence joins TRBV10-2 and TRBJ2-1, with D possibly being TRBD2 (6 bases). The germline gives CDR1 WSHSY, CDR2 SAAADI. Trimming stripped 6 bases from V and 2 bases from J, with 11 bases between. The CDR3 has 14 amino acids. CDR3 residues: CASRETSTYNEQFF. The CDR3 bases are TGCGCCAGCAGGGAGACTAGTACCTACAATGAGCAGTTCTTC.

This clone has a handful of counts. The J gene is TRBJ2-3, the V gene TRBV6-1, with 10 nucleotides matching TRBD2. V gave up 6 bases and J gave up 4 bases; unmatched junction bases: 7. CDR3 length: 15 residues. CDR1 is MNHNS, CDR2 SASEGT, per germline. The CDR3 spells CASSPLAGVADTQYF. The CDR3 DNA sequence: TGTGCCAGCAGCCCCCTAGCGGGAGTTGCAGATACGCAGTATTTT.

This chain connects TRBV6-1 to TRBJ2-3; D unresolved. V dropped 1 base and J dropped 1 base, with 9 bases sitting between them. CDR1 is MNHNS and CDR2 is SASEGT in the germline V gene. This CDR3 has 15 amino acids. CDR3 region: CASSEETTRTDTQYF. The CDR3 DNA reads TGTGCCAGCAGTGAAGAAACGACCCGCACAGATACGCAGTATTTT.

This clone is medium-sized in the sample. This rearrangement joins TRBV4-2 to TRBJ2-1; TRBD2 matches at 11 bases. J lost 9 bases, V lost 0 bases, and 7 bases had no gene match. The CDR3 totals 16 residues. Germline lookup yields CDR1 LGHNA and CDR2 YNFKEQ. The CDR3 reads CASSQETSGGWGEQFF. In DNA form, the CDR3 reads TGTGCCAGCAGCCAAGAAACTAGCGGGGGTTGGGGTGAGCAGTTCTTC.

This chain uses TRBV7-6 with TRBJ2-7; TRBD1 is a possible D gene (6 bases). V was cut by 1 base and J by 3 bases, with 10 bases left in between. CDR3 size: 14 residues. The germline gives CDR1 SGHVS, CDR2 FNYEAQ. DNA for the CDR3: TGTGCCAGCAGCTTAGACGGACAGATCTACGAGCAGTACTTC. It specifies CASSLDGQIYEQYF.

This clone was counted between two and nine times. The rearrangement links TRBV14 to TRBJ2-7; 9 nucleotides agree with TRBD1. J gave up 4 bases and V 1 base, and 2 bases lay outside the gene matches. Germline lookup yields CDR1 SGHDN and CDR2 FVKESK. The CDR3 loop spans 14 amino acids. CDR3 sequence (DNA): TGTGCCAGCAGCCAAGTGGGACAGGGTTACGAGCAGTACTTC. Its protein product is CASSQVGQGYEQYF.

Relative to its sample, this clone is medium-sized. The CDR3: CASSHEVGGTGELFF. For the CDR3, the DNA is TGTGCCAGCAGCCATGAGGTTGGGGGCACCGGGGAGCTGTTTTTT. The chain links TRBV4-2 to TRBJ2-2; D possibly uses TRBD1 or TRBD2 (5 bases each). The germline V gene has CDR1 LGHNA and CDR2 YNFKEQ. V was pared by 3 bases and J by 4 bases, with 12 bases between. The CDR3 has 15 residues.

The table lists this clone with a count of one. The rearrangement uses TRBV13 and TRBJ2-3, with 11 bases aligning to TRBD2. The CDR3 contains 22 residues. V lost 4 bases and J lost 0; bases outside the gene matches: 21. The V gene's germline CDR1 is PRHDT and CDR2 FYEKMQ (reference sequence). This chain's CDR3 is CASSSQVGGLAEKPTSTDTQYF. In nucleotides, the CDR3 is TGTGCCAGCAGCTCCCAGGTAGGGGGACTAGCGGAAAAACCGACTAGCACAGATACGCAGTATTTT.

This clone was found once. The chain recombines TRBV6-5 with TRBJ1-2; D is uncertain. This CDR3 has 10 amino acids. Trimming left V 8 bases short and J 6 bases short, with 7 bases between. Germline CDR1 is MNHEY and CDR2 is SVGAGI. This CDR3 reads CASWGNGYTF. The CDR3 DNA reads TGTGCCAGCTGGGGAAATGGCTACACCTTC.

A word on this clone: Compared with germline, one end of the junction differs, possibly owing to a read error. This sample also contains other DNA sequences that code for the same CDR3. The J gene is TRBJ1-1, the V gene TRBV4-1; the D is unclear. The CDR3 has 13 residues. The germline V gene encodes CDR1 MGHRA and CDR2 YSYEKL. This chain's CDR3 is CASSQELGTEAFF. The CDR3 DNA follows: TGTGCCAGCAGCCAAGAATTGGGCACTGAAGCTTTCTTT.

The V and J genes are TRBV7-2 and TRBJ2-1, with 9 bases that match TRBD2. Germline CDR1 and CDR2: SGHTA and FQGNSA. The CDR3 runs to 17 residues. V was pared by 1 base and J by 8 bases, with 12 bases of the junction left unmatched. The CDR3 nucleotides read TGTGCCAGCAGCTTAGAGGTAGCAGCGGGGGGCGGGGATGAGCAGTTCTTC. It specifies CASSLEVAAGGGDEQFF.

The chain has TRBV4-2 and TRBJ1-1; possible D gene TRBD1, 6 bases. The CDR3 has 15 amino acids. V was pared by 0 bases and J by 7 bases, with 15 bases between. The V gene's germline CDR1 is LGHNA and CDR2 YNFKEQ. The CDR3 DNA sequence: TGTGCCAGCAGCCAAGAGGTTGGGACATGGGGTGAAGCTTTCTTT. It codes for CASSQEVGTWGEAFF.

This clone has a single count. The chain joins TRBV4-2 to TRBJ2-7; TRBD1 matches 10 bases. The CDR3 covers 15 residues. The V gene end was trimmed by 5 bases and the J gene end by 2 bases; junction bases not matched to a gene: 6. Germline V gene lookup returns CDR1 LGHNA and CDR2 YNFKEQ. In nucleotides, the CDR3 is TGTGCCAGCAGCGACACCGGGACAGGGGCCTACGAGCAGTACTTC. Translated: CASSDTGTGAYEQYF.

By its share, this clone is medium-sized. This chain uses TRBV29-1 with TRBJ2-2; the D gene is possibly TRBD2 (7 bases). Trimming pared 6 bases from V and 3 bases from J, leaving 14 bases between. The germline V gene encodes CDR1 SQVTM and CDR2 ANQGSEA. The CDR3 runs 14 residues. The CDR3 region is CSVIGGDHTGELFF. DNA of the CDR3: TGCAGCGTCATAGGGGGGGATCACACCGGGGAGCTGTTTTTT.

V is TRBV4-2 and J is TRBJ2-2; 9 bases match TRBD2. With V trimmed by 0 bases and J by 0 bases, 5 bases remained unmatched. This CDR3 region has 18 residues. The germline CDR1 and CDR2 sequences are LGHNA and YNFKEQ. The CDR3 DNA is TGTGCCAGCAGCCAAGAGTTAGCGGGGGCCCCGAACACCGGGGAGCTGTTTTTT. Protein product: CASSQELAGAPNTGELFF.

In this sample, this clone is medium-sized. The genes are TRBV11-3 and TRBJ2-1; weak D call: TRBD2 (5 bases). Trimming removed 3 bases at V and 0 bases at J, with 12 bases between. The CDR3 is 16 amino acids. Germline values: CDR1 SGHNT, CDR2 YENEEA. The CDR3 DNA follows: TGTGCCAGCAGCTTTCTAGCATCCAGCTCCTACAATGAGCAGTTCTTC. Protein sequence: CASSFLASSSYNEQFF.